A single sample gave rise to the 23 T cell receptor beta chains below, sequenced in a study of esophageal squamous cell carcinoma under preoperative chemotherapy. This sample's time point: after preoperative PTX-NDP chemotherapy. TCRdb reanalysed the PCR reads using MiXCR and keeps one entry per CDR3 protein. The sample shows approximately 19,000 distinct CDR3 sequences, around 45% of them seen only once. Sampling was performed from a patient given preoperative chemotherapy. These TCRs come from a human donor with esophageal squamous cell carcinoma. The donor label of this sample is uncertain.

The chain is built from TRBV7-8 and TRBJ2-1; no clear D. The germline V gene has CDR1 SGHVS and CDR2 FQNEAQ. The CDR3 sequence is 11 residues long. The V gene lost 7 bases and the J gene lost 4 bases, with 5 bases spanning the gap. The CDR3 bases are TGTGCCAGCACACTTTACAATGAGCAGTTCTTC. Encoded protein: CASTLYNEQFF.

The chain uses TRBV7-9 and TRBJ2-3, with 8 bases that match TRBD2. The J call could be wrong; TRBJ2-7 is a better fit for the DNA end. The CDR3 covers 15 residues. Germline-derived CDR1 and CDR2 are SEHNR and FQNEAQ (reference sequence). CDR3 in DNA: TGTGGCGGGGGGCCGGGGGGGGGTCTGCCAGAGACGCAGTACTTC. It encodes CGGGPGGGLPETQYF.

There are many counts of this clonotype. The chain employs TRBV11-3 and TRBJ2-1, with 10 positions matching TRBD2. The J call may be incorrect, as the DNA end agrees better with TRBJ2-7. This CDR3 has 16 residues. Germline V gene lookup returns CDR1 SGHNT and CDR2 YENEEA. The chain's CDR3 is CASSLDGLADTYEQYF. CDR3 sequence (DNA): TGTGCCAGCAGCTTAGATGGACTAGCGGATACCTACGAGCAGTACTTC.

The chain couples TRBV6-5 to TRBJ2-2; no definite D call. TRBJ2-3 matches the DNA end more closely, so the J call is doubtful. The CDR3 length is 15 residues. Germline V gene sequence: CDR1 MNHEY, CDR2 SVGAGI. For the CDR3, the DNA is TGTGCCAGCAGTTACTCAGACTTGAGCACAGAGGCGCAGTATTTT. It encodes CASSYSDLSTEAQYF.

This chain uses TRBV7-9 with TRBJ2-5, with a tentative D call TRBD1 (6 bases). The J call may be wrong; the DNA end is better matched by TRBJ2-1. The CDR3 covers 14 residues. Germline CDR1 is SEHNR and CDR2 is FQNEAQ (reference sequence). For the CDR3, the DNA is TGTGCCAGCAGCTTTCGGGGACACAATTTTGAGCAGTTCTTC. This sequence encodes CASSFRGHNFEQFF.

This chain uses TRBV2 with TRBJ2-1, with 9 bases lining up with TRBD2. This CDR3 is 13 amino acids long. Germline CDR1 and CDR2: SNHLY and FYNNEI. With V trimmed by 7 bases and J by 7 bases, 5 bases remained unmatched. CDR3: CASIAGVGNEQFF. CDR3 sequence (DNA): TGTGCCAGCATAGCGGGAGTAGGTAATGAGCAGTTCTTC. The full variable domain, with the rest looked up from reference TRBV2 and TRBJ2-1, is EPEVTQTPSHQVTQMGQEVILRCVPISNHLYFYWYRQILGQKVEFLVSFYNNEISEKSEIFDDQFSVERPDGSNFTLKIRSTKLEDSAMYFCASIAGVGNEQFFGPGTRLTVL.

V gene TRBV7-9 combines with J gene TRBJ2-5, with TRBD2 identical over 11 bases. The CDR3 consists of 16 residues. The germline V gene encodes CDR1 SEHNR and CDR2 FQNEAQ (reference sequence). V trimming: 5 bases; J trimming: 2 bases; junction bases outside the gene matches: 7. The DNA of the CDR3 is TGTGCCAGCAGCGGGACGGGACTAGCGGTACAAGAGACCCAGTACTTC. It encodes CASSGTGLAVQETQYF.

The V and J genes are TRBV19 and TRBJ2-7; the D gene is possibly TRBD1 (7 bases). Matching the DNA end better, TRBJ2-1 makes the J call doubtful. The CDR3 extends over 18 amino acids. Looked up from germline, CDR1 is LNHDA and CDR2 is SQIVND (reference sequence). Here the CDR3 reads CASSIGAGLPGGYNEQFF. The CDR3 DNA follows: TGTGCCAGTAGTATAGGAGCGGGCCTTCCAGGGGGATACAATGAGCAGTTCTTC.

This clonotype was seen many times. The chain employs TRBV12-3 or TRBV12-4 and TRBJ2-7; TRBD1 or TRBD2 may be the D gene (6 bases each). The V gene lost 3 bases and the J gene lost 3 bases, with 9 bases spanning the gap. This CDR3 is built from 13 residues. Here the CDR3 reads CASSFGGGYEQYF. For the CDR3, the DNA is TGTGCCAGCAGTTTCGGAGGGGGCTACGAGCAGTACTTC.

This clonotype was detected once. The chain uses TRBV7-8 and TRBJ2-3; 7 nucleotides agree with TRBD2. The J call could be wrong; TRBJ2-7 is a better fit for the DNA end. Germline CDR1 SGHVS, CDR2 FQNEAQ. The CDR3 is 14 residues long. CDR3 sequence: CASSSSTSTETQYF. In DNA form, the CDR3 reads TGTGCCAGCAGCTCTTCGACTAGCACAGAGACGCAGTACTTC.

This clonotype was found a few times. The rearrangement uses TRBV6-2 or TRBV6-3 and TRBJ2-1; 7 bases match TRBD2. Germline CDR1 reads MNHEY; CDR2 reads SVGEGT. V was pared by 4 bases and J by 7 bases, with 16 bases of the junction left unmatched. This CDR3 is built from 17 residues. The CDR3 loop reads CASSSWGRAFISNEQFF. CDR3 DNA: TGTGCCAGCAGTTCTTGGGGGAGGGCTTTTATTTCTAATGAGCAGTTCTTC.

A few counts support this clonotype. V is TRBV11-3 and J is TRBJ2-1; 8 bases line up with TRBD2. Germline values: CDR1 SGHNT, CDR2 YENEEA. V was pared by 6 bases and J by 9 bases, with 16 bases of the junction left unmatched. This CDR3 contains 16 residues. CDR3 DNA sequence: TGTGCCAGCAGTCGCGGCCGCAGCGGGAGTCGCACTGAGCAGTTCTTC. Translating gives CASSRGRSGSRTEQFF.

V usage is TRBV20-1 and J usage is TRBJ2-3; TRBD2 matches 8 bases. Germline V lookup: CDR1 DFQATT, CDR2 SNEGSKA (reference sequence). This CDR3 has 15 residues. The CDR3 DNA reads as TGCAAGCCGTCAATTAGCGGGGAGGGGGCAGATACGCAGTATTTT. The encoded protein is CKPSISGEGADTQYF.

The sample holds many counts of this clonotype. V is TRBV7-2 and J is TRBJ2-3; 9 bases fit TRBD2. The V segment lost 4 bases and the J segment 2 bases; nucleotides outside the gene matches: 10. The CDR3 totals 17 residues. Germline V gene lookup returns CDR1 SGHTA and CDR2 FQGNSA. In DNA form, the CDR3 reads TGTGCCAGCAGCTCTAGAGGTCTAGCGGGAAACACAGATACGCAGTATTTT. Translation: CASSSRGLAGNTDTQYF.

V gene TRBV7-2 combines with J gene TRBJ2-1, with 10 nucleotides matching TRBD2. This CDR3 comprises 17 residues. Trimming at V came to 5 bases and at J to 13 bases, leaving 20 bases not matched to a gene. Germline CDR1 is SGHTA and CDR2 is FQGNSA. The CDR3 DNA reads TGTGCCAGCAGCCGCGGTAGCGGGAGGAGGGTAGGAGAGACCCAGTTCTTC. This encodes CASSRGSGRRVGETQFF.

This clonotype was seen only a few times. V is TRBV30 and J is TRBJ2-4, with a weak D call TRBD1 (5 bases). Trimming removed 4 bases at V and 5 bases at J, with 12 bases between. CDR3 size: 13 residues. The V gene's germline CDR1 is GTSNPN and CDR2 SVGIG (reference sequence). The CDR3 loop is CAWIIQGQNIQYF. The CDR3 DNA sequence: TGTGCCTGGATCATTCAGGGCCAAAACATTCAGTACTTC.

The chain is built from TRBV11-3 and TRBJ2-3; D not certain. V shed 4 bases and J shed 14 bases, with 31 bases lying between them. Germline V CDR1 and CDR2: SGHNT, YENEEA. The CDR3 has 17 residues. The CDR3 sequence: CASSSSILGVGTEELYF. The CDR3 nucleotides are TGTGCCAGCAGCTCCTCTATTCTCGGAGTGGGCACAGAGGAGCTGTATTTT.

This clonotype is a singleton in its sample. This rearrangement joins TRBV6-1 to TRBJ2-1; the D is unclear. V gave up 6 bases and J gave up 13 bases, with 13 bases separating them. CDR3 length: 11 amino acids. From germline, CDR1 is MNHNS and CDR2 SASEGT. The CDR3 DNA reads TGTGCCAGCAGGGTGTGCGAGACCCAGTTCTTC. Residues: CASRVCETQFF.

This rearrangement joins TRBV27 to TRBJ2-1; D is undetermined. V was clipped by 7 bases and J by 7 bases, with 8 bases between them. This CDR3 comprises 11 residues. Germline values: CDR1 MNHEY, CDR2 SMNVEV (reference sequence). The CDR3 loop is CASMRLNEQFF. The DNA of the CDR3 is TGTGCCAGCATGAGGTTGAATGAGCAGTTCTTC.

As for this clonotype: An end of the junction does not agree with germline; a read error may underlie this. The V and J genes are TRBV7-2 and TRBJ2-3, with D perhaps TRBD2 (6 bases). This CDR3 contains 16 residues. Germline CDR1 reads SGHTA; CDR2 reads FQGNSA. DNA for the CDR3: TGTGCCAGCAGCGTACCGGGGCTGGGAGGCAAAGATACTCAGTATTTC. Its protein is CASSVPGLGGKDTQYF.

Details on this clonotype: This likely comes from a read error, as the CDR3 has no conserved phenylalanine or tryptophan at its end. The chain couples TRBV7-8 to TRBJ2-5; D ambiguous. Germline CDR1 SGHVS, CDR2 FQNEAQ. Trimming left V 4 bases short and J 4 bases short, with 13 bases between. CDR3 size: 14 residues. The CDR3 loop is CASSSAPTTETQYS. CDR3 nucleotides: TGTGCCAGCAGCTCGGCTCCGACGACAGAGACCCAGTACTCG.

The rearrangement uses TRBV25-1 and TRBJ2-1; perhaps TRBD1 as D (5 bases). In germline, CDR1 is MGHDK, CDR2 SYGVNS. The CDR3 has 14 amino acids. Trimming stripped 4 bases from V and 3 bases from J, with 10 bases between. Written as DNA, the CDR3 is TGTGCCAGCAGTGGGGCAGGGAACTACAATGAGCAGTTCTTC. Its translation is CASSGAGNYNEQFF.

For this clonotype: An end of the junction does not agree with germline; a read error may underlie this. The V and J genes are TRBV7-6 and TRBJ2-3, with unresolved D. The CDR3 length is 15 residues. Germline V CDR1 and CDR2: SGHVS, FNYEAQ. The CDR3 region is CAGGLGGRLPDTQYF. The DNA of the CDR3 is TGTGCCGGCGGCTTAGGTGGGCGGCTCCCAGATACGCAGTACTTT.